These 27 T cell receptor beta chains were all obtained from the same sample, sequenced in a study of cytomegalovirus exposure and HLA in healthy donors. 60 Vbeta and 13 Jbeta primers were used in PCR. Clones were sequenced by immunoSEQ multiplex PCR, and TCRdb holds only the in-frame ones, with some missing. The sample has tens of thousands of clones; around 77% are singletons. The specimen was PBMCs. These receptors all stem from a young man in good health and CMV-seronegative.

The CDR3 loop is CASSPRSADTQYF. The CDR3 region has the DNA TGTGCCAGCTCACCACGTTCCGCAGATACGCAGTATTTT. This chain links TRBV18 with TRBJ2-3; D not resolved. Germline CDR1 reads KGHSH; CDR2 reads LQKENI. Trimming removed 1 base at V and 4 bases at J, with 6 bases between. The CDR3 has 13 amino acids. The whole variable domain, remainder taken from reference TRBV18 and TRBJ2-3, is NAGVMQNPRHLVRRRGQEARLRCSPMKGHSHVYWYRQLPEEGLKFMVYLQKENIIDESGMPKERFSAEFPKEGPSILRIQQVVRGDSAAYFCASSPRSADTQYFGPGTRLTVL.

The chain combines TRBV5-5 with TRBJ2-5; TRBD2 is a possible D gene (7 bases). Germline lookup yields CDR1 SGHKS and CDR2 YYEKEE (reference sequence). V gave up 0 bases and J gave up 2 bases, with 17 bases separating them. The length of the CDR3 is 17 residues. The CDR3, as DNA: TGTGCCAGCAGCTTGGAGGGCGGGGGCAGTTGGCAAGAGACCCAGTACTTC. It specifies CASSLEGGGSWQETQYF.

The CDR3 here is CASTLSPVIRDTQYF. CDR3 DNA: TGCGCCAGCACCTTAAGCCCGGTAATTAGAGATACGCAGTATTTT. J is TRBJ2-3 and V is TRBV5-1; no clear D gene. Per the germline V gene, CDR1 is SGHRS and CDR2 is YFSETQ. This CDR3 region has 15 residues. Trimming cost V 6 bases and J 5 bases, with 19 bases left between them.

In its sample, this clone was seen a few times. This rearrangement joins TRBV21-1 to TRBJ1-1; the DNA was not compared with TRBD1, the D call given in the table. TRBV21-1 is given as a pseudogene. The CDR3 spans 13 residues. In DNA, the CDR3 is TGTGCCAGCTTGAAACACTTAGGGGCGCGAGCTTTCTTT. Translating gives CASLKHLGARAFF.

In regard to this clone: Other DNA sequences from this sample encode an identical CDR3 as well. The chain joins TRBV27 to TRBJ2-5; D is undetermined. V lost 0 bases to trimming and J lost 5 bases, with 10 bases between them. Germline V gives CDR1 MNHEY, CDR2 SMNVEV (reference sequence). CDR3 length: 14 amino acids. The CDR3 DNA sequence: TGTGCCAGCAGTTTATCCGCCGGTATGGAGACCCAGTACTTC. This sequence encodes CASSLSAGMETQYF.

This clone came up once. This chain joins TRBV27 and TRBJ2-3, with TRBD2 identical over 9 bases. CDR3 length: 15 amino acids. The V and J ends lost 2 bases and 2 bases, in that order; junction bases with no gene match: 2. Germline CDR1 MNHEY, CDR2 SMNVEV (reference sequence). The CDR3 coding sequence is TGTGCCAGCAGTTTACTAGCGGGACTCACAGATACGCAGTATTTT. Its translation is CASSLLAGLTDTQYF.

The chain employs TRBV2 and TRBJ2-1; maybe TRBD1 (5 bases). In germline, CDR1 is SNHLY, CDR2 FYNNEI. Between the trimmed V and J ends, which lost 6 bases and 4 bases, there was a span of 10 bases. The CDR3 totals 13 residues. The CDR3 DNA reads as TGTGCCAGCAGGAACGACAGATACAATGAGCAGTTCTTC. It yields the protein CASRNDRYNEQFF.

The rearrangement uses TRBV19 and TRBJ1-5, with 8 bases aligning to TRBD1. In germline, CDR1 is LNHDA, CDR2 SQIVND (reference sequence). The CDR3 is 14 amino acids. Losses at the gene ends were 10 bases for V and 4 bases for J; bases not matched to a gene: 9. This CDR3 is CATCDRGFNQPQHF. The CDR3 bases are TGTGCCACTTGTGACAGGGGCTTTAATCAGCCCCAGCATTTT.

The chain links TRBV18 to TRBJ1-5; 7 bases are a match to TRBD1. CDR1 and CDR2 from the germline V gene are KGHSH and LQKENI. The CDR3 runs 15 residues. Losses at the gene ends were 1 base for V and 6 bases for J; bases not matched to a gene: 6. Here the CDR3 DNA reads TGTGCCAGCTCACCACGACAGGACAGGCGTCAGCCCCAGCATTTT. Translating gives CASSPRQDRRQPQHF.

The chain is built from TRBV28 and TRBJ2-7; 7 bases map to TRBD1. The length of the CDR3 is 14 residues. CDR1 and CDR2 from the germline V gene are MDHEN and SYDVKM. With V trimmed by 0 bases and J by 2 bases, 1 base remained unmatched. The CDR3 loop reads CASSLWDRPYEQYF. The CDR3 DNA follows: TGTGCCAGCAGTTTATGGGACAGGCCCTACGAGCAGTACTTC.

This chain joins TRBV28 and TRBJ2-1; TRBD2 matches at 12 bases. This CDR3 region has 16 residues. Per germline, CDR1 MDHEN and CDR2 SYDVKM. With V trimmed by 4 bases and J by 3 bases, 4 bases remained unmatched. The CDR3 region is CASSSPTSGSYNEQFF. The CDR3, as DNA: TGTGCCAGCAGTTCCCCGACTAGCGGGAGCTACAATGAGCAGTTCTTC.

The chain uses TRBV5-4 and TRBJ2-7, with TRBD1 matching 8 bases. This CDR3 is 14 amino acids long. The trim removed 4 bases at V and 4 bases at J, leaving 7 bases unmatched. The germline CDR1 and CDR2 sequences are SGHNT and YYREEE (reference sequence). For the CDR3, the DNA is TGTGCCAGCAGCCCTACGGACAGGGAGTACGAGCAGTACTTC. Its protein is CASSPTDREYEQYF.

The V call is TRBV9, the J call TRBJ2-7, with TRBD1 matching 7 bases. Germline CDR1 is SGDLS and CDR2 is YYNGEE. The CDR3 contains 14 residues. J lost 2 bases, V lost 4 bases, and 6 bases had no gene match. CDR3 sequence: CASSPRGTAYEQYF. In nucleotides, the CDR3 is TGTGCCAGCAGCCCAAGAGGGACAGCCTACGAGCAGTACTTC.

The CDR3 nucleotides read TGTGCCAGCAGCGGAAGACTAGCGACCGGGGAGCTGTTTTTT. The encoded protein is CASSGRLATGELFF. The V and J genes are TRBV9 and TRBJ2-2; 8 nucleotides agree with TRBD2. The CDR3 sequence is 14 residues long. Germline assignment: CDR1 SGDLS and CDR2 YYNGEE. Germline trimming cut 3 bases from V and 5 bases from J; bases unmatched to any gene: 3.

This chain connects TRBV4-2 to TRBJ2-5, with TRBD2 matching 9 bases. Germline V CDR1 and CDR2: LGHNA, YNFKEQ. The V and J ends lost 0 bases and 5 bases, in that order; junction bases with no gene match: 7. The CDR3 extends over 16 amino acids. CDR3 sequence (DNA): TGTGCCAGCAGCCAAGACCCGGGACTAGCTAGTGAGACCCAGTACTTC. It codes for CASSQDPGLASETQYF.

The J gene is TRBJ2-1, the V gene TRBV5-1, with D maybe TRBD2 (5 bases). The CDR3 is 16 residues long. V lost 0 bases to trimming and J lost 4 bases, with 14 bases between them. The germline V gene has CDR1 SGHRS and CDR2 YFSETQ. CDR3 nucleotide sequence: TGCGCCAGCAGCTTGGTGTGGACTTCGACTTACAATGAGCAGTTCTTC. Translated, it gives CASSLVWTSTYNEQFF.

This chain connects TRBV5-1 to TRBJ1-1; 9 nucleotides match TRBD1. This CDR3 comprises 13 residues. The V gene end was trimmed by 6 bases and the J gene end by 1 base; junction bases not matched to a gene: 1. Germline V lookup: CDR1 SGHRS, CDR2 YFSETQ. The CDR3 DNA reads TGCGCCAGCAAACAGGGGGCGAACACTGAAGCTTTCTTT. This translates into CASKQGANTEAFF.

The chain combines TRBV10-1 with TRBJ2-5, with TRBD2 matching over 12 bases. The J call may be incorrect, as the DNA end agrees better with TRBJ2-7. Germline V lookup: CDR1 WNHNN, CDR2 SYGVQD (reference sequence). There are 14 residues in the CDR3. For the CDR3, the DNA is TGCGCCAGCAGTGCGGGACTAGCGGGCTACGAGCAGTACTTC. Translating gives CASSAGLAGYEQYF.

This clone was seen only a few times. The rearrangement uses TRBV6-1 and TRBJ1-5; TRBD1 matches 7 bases. The germline V gene has CDR1 MNHNS and CDR2 SASEGT. This CDR3 comprises 15 residues. V shed 0 bases and J 6 bases; nucleotides not matched to a gene: 5. DNA of the CDR3: TGTGCCAGCAGTGAAGCTACAGGGGTAGGTCAGCCCCAGCATTTT. Its protein is CASSEATGVGQPQHF.

The chain combines TRBV28 with TRBJ2-7, with D uncertain. The CDR3 runs 11 residues. V was shortened by 3 bases and J by 7 bases, with 7 bases between the two germline ends. CDR1 and CDR2 (germline): MDHEN, SYDVKM. CDR3 loop: CASSFRMEQYF. The DNA of the CDR3 is TGTGCCAGCAGTTTCCGTATGGAGCAGTACTTC.

The CDR3 region has the DNA TGTGCCAGCAGCCAGGGACAGAACTCTGGAAACACCATATATTTT. This translates into CASSQGQNSGNTIYF. The V and J genes are TRBV7-2 and TRBJ1-3; TRBD1 matches at 7 bases. The CDR3 spans 15 residues. The J segment lost 0 bases and the V segment lost 5 bases, leaving 4 bases of the junction unmatched. Germline values: CDR1 SGHTA, CDR2 FQGNSA. The full variable domain, in which reference TRBV7-2 and TRBJ1-3 provide the parts outside the CDR3, is GAGVSQSPSNKVTEKGKDVELRCDPISGHTALYWYRQSLGQGLEFLIYFQGNSAPDKSGLPSDRFSAERTGGSVSTLTIQRTQQEDSAVYLCASSQGQNSGNTIYFGEGSWLTVV.

The rearrangement links TRBV7-9 to TRBJ2-5; 11 nucleotides agree with TRBD1. V dropped 8 bases and J dropped 5; count of bases not matched to a gene: 13. Germline loops: CDR1 SEHNR, CDR2 FQNEAQ (reference sequence). The CDR3 covers 16 residues. The CDR3 sequence: CASFKDRGLIMETQYF. The CDR3 coding sequence is TGTGCCAGCTTTAAGGACAGGGGGCTAATTATGGAGACCCAGTACTTC.

The gene calls are TRBV4-1 and TRBJ1-5; perhaps TRBD1 as D (5 bases). CDR3 length: 14 amino acids. V lost 0 bases, J lost 10 bases, and 13 bases lay in between. The germline gives CDR1 MGHRA, CDR2 YSYEKL. CDR3 amino acids: CASSQDVGGEPQHF. The CDR3 DNA reads as TGCGCCAGCAGCCAAGATGTGGGAGGGGAACCCCAGCATTTT.

V gene TRBV5-1 combines with J gene TRBJ1-1, with D possibly being TRBD1 (6 bases). This CDR3 region has 15 residues. The V end was cut by 1 base, the J end by 4 bases, with 14 bases between. Germline V gene lookup returns CDR1 SGHRS and CDR2 YFSETQ. The CDR3 loop is CASSLSRQAITEAFF. CDR3 DNA: TGCGCCAGCAGCTTGTCCCGACAGGCGATCACTGAAGCTTTCTTT.

The chain combines TRBV10-1 with TRBJ2-2, with 7 bases fitting TRBD1. The CDR3 is 13 amino acids. Germline CDR1 WNHNN, CDR2 SYGVQD (reference sequence). With V trimmed by 6 bases and J by 7 bases, 5 bases remained unmatched. CDR3 bases: TGCGCCAGCAGCGACAGGGTAGACGGGGAGCTGTTTTTT. Its translation is CASSDRVDGELFF.

J is TRBJ2-5 and V is TRBV20-1, with D tentatively TRBD2 (6 bases). This CDR3 is built from 11 residues. Germline assignment: CDR1 DFQATT and CDR2 SNEGSKA (reference sequence). The germline V and J ends were trimmed by 1 base and 7 bases, with 7 bases remaining between them. The CDR3 loop is CSARGEVTQYF. DNA for the CDR3: TGCAGTGCTAGAGGGGAGGTGACCCAGTACTTC.

This chain uses TRBV30 with TRBJ1-1, with TRBD1 matching over 7 bases. CDR1 and CDR2 (germline): GTSNPN, SVGIG (reference sequence). Unmatched junction bases numbered 14, after V lost 4 bases and J lost 3 bases. The CDR3 covers 16 residues. The CDR3 DNA reads TGTGCCTGGAACTCACTTCCGGGACAGCCGGACACTGAAGCTTTCTTT. Translation gives CAWNSLPGQPDTEAFF.